The 5 T cell receptor beta chains given below trace back to one sample, sequenced in a study of cytotoxic CD8 clonotypes in ibrutinib-treated CLL. Produced via immunoSEQ multiplex PCR; TCRdb's table is partial and in-frame only. This sample has about 130,000 clones, with 70% to 90% found just once. The sequencing used PBMCs, collected after 24 months of ibrutinib treatment. These receptors were collected from a human donor with chronic lymphocytic leukemia.

This clone has at least ten counts. The V gene is TRBV10-1, the J gene TRBJ1-3; D is unclear. V lost 4 bases, J lost 7 bases, and 20 bases lay in between. Germline V gene sequence: CDR1 WNHNN, CDR2 SYGVQD (reference sequence). The CDR3 runs to 16 residues. Here the CDR3 reads CASSVSQSDPVNTIYF. CDR3 nucleotide sequence: TGCGCCAGCAGTGTAAGTCAGTCTGATCCGGTGAACACCATATATTTT.

J is TRBJ1-3 and V is TRBV4-3; D uncertain. Per germline, CDR1 LGHNA and CDR2 YSLEER. The CDR3 loop spans 13 amino acids. V lost 1 base and J 3 bases, leaving 4 bases between the germline ends. The CDR3: CASSQAVGNTIYF. The CDR3 nucleotides are TGCGCCAGCAGCCAAGCGGTTGGAAACACCATATATTTT.

The rearrangement uses TRBV4-3 and TRBJ2-4; 10 bases are a match to TRBD1. Trimming cost V 0 bases and J 3 bases; bases outside gene matches: 8. The germline gives CDR1 LGHNA, CDR2 YSLEER. CDR3 length equals 18 residues. The CDR3 sequence is CASSQDGTGDLGKNIQYF. The CDR3 DNA follows: TGCGCCAGCAGCCAAGATGGGACAGGGGACCTAGGCAAAAACATTCAGTACTTC.

This chain links TRBV11-2 with TRBJ1-2; a weak D match, TRBD1 (6 bases). CDR1 SGHAT and CDR2 FQNNGV come from the germline V gene. The CDR3 is 14 amino acids. V was cut by 1 base and J by 6 bases, with 12 bases left in between. The CDR3 here is CASSLGGGHNGYTF. CDR3 sequence (DNA): TGTGCCAGCAGCTTAGGCGGGGGGCACAATGGCTACACCTTC.

Points on this clone: This sample also contains other DNA sequences that code for the same CDR3. J is TRBJ1-5 and V is TRBV15; no firm D call. The CDR3 sequence is 12 residues long. Germline loops: CDR1 LNHNV, CDR2 YYDKDF (reference sequence). The V gene lost 8 bases and the J gene lost 2 bases, with 7 bases spanning the gap. The CDR3 nucleotides read TGTGCCACCTCCGGGGGCAATCAGCCCCAGCATTTT. This gives the protein CATSGGNQPQHF.